This T cell receptor beta chain was documented in a study of cytomegalovirus exposure and HLA in healthy donors. This CDR3 spans 15 amino acids. Germline CDR1 is GTSNPN and CDR2 is SVGIG (reference sequence). Trimming took off 5 bases at V and 7 bases at J, with 21 bases between the two ends. The PCR ran on 60 Vbeta and 13 Jbeta primers. Measured with immunoSEQ multiplex PCR; TCRdb has only the in-frame clones, and not every one. The sample includes approximately 100,000 clones, about 77% of them seen just once. The receptor was isolated from a woman aged 45 to 65 in good health and CMV-seropositive. Sequencing used PBMCs. This sequence joins TRBV30 and TRBJ1-3, with no clear D. DNA for the CDR3: TGTGCCTGGTCCGTGAGCGGGGTCGGCGGGAACACCATATATTTT. The encoded protein is CAWSVSGVGGNTIYF.